A single sample gave rise to the 7 T cell receptor beta chains below, sequenced in a study of T-cell memory formation after mild COVID-19. TCRdb re-analysed the 5' RACE reads in MiXCR, keeping a single row per CDR3 protein. The sample holds under 450,000 distinct CDR3 sequences; about 22% are singletons and the top ten take 13%. Sequenced material: PBMCs or a T cell subset sorted from them (not recorded which). These receptors came from an adult woman who had mild COVID-19 (a few samples of this study predate the infection). Cell type and time point are not known.

The chain has TRBV5-6 and TRBJ2-3; 12 bases agree with TRBD1. V gave up 4 bases and J gave up 2 bases; unmatched junction bases: 5. CDR3 length: 16 residues. Germline lookup yields CDR1 SGHDT and CDR2 YYEEEE. This chain's CDR3 is CASSKWDRGLTDTQYF. The DNA for the CDR3 is TGTGCCAGCAGCAAATGGGACAGGGGGCTCACAGATACGCAGTATTTT.

The chain uses TRBV9 and TRBJ2-3, with D perhaps TRBD2 (5 bases). CDR1 is SGDLS and CDR2 is YYNGEE in the germline V gene. CDR3 length equals 14 residues. V lost 8 bases to trimming and J lost 0 bases, with 13 bases between them. CDR3 protein: CASNSRESTDTQYF. CDR3 nucleotides: TGTGCCAGTAATTCTAGGGAGAGCACAGATACGCAGTATTTT.

This clonotype occurred a few times. The chain carries TRBV13 and TRBJ2-7; TRBD1 agrees at 9 bases. This CDR3 comprises 15 residues. CDR1 PRHDT and CDR2 FYEKMQ come from the germline V gene (reference sequence). J lost 1 base, V lost 0 bases, and 1 base had no gene match. DNA for the CDR3: TGTGCCAGCAGCTTAGGAGGGACAGGGTCCTACGAGCAGTACTTC. Encoded protein: CASSLGGTGSYEQYF. The whole variable domain, filled in from reference TRBV13 and TRBJ2-7, reads AAGVIQSPRHLIKEKRETATLKCYPIPRHDTVYWYQQGPGQDPQFLISFYEKMQSDKGSIPDRFSAQQFSDYHSELNMSSLELGDSALYFCASSLGGTGSYEQYFGPGTRLTVT.

This clonotype was counted a few times. This chain uses TRBV30 with TRBJ1-1; 8 bases match TRBD1. The V gene's germline CDR1 is GTSNPN and CDR2 SVGIG (reference sequence). With V trimmed by 5 bases and J by 4 bases, 18 bases remained unmatched. This CDR3 spans 17 amino acids. CDR3: CAWDRGTGYEVVTEAFF. In nucleotides, the CDR3 is TGTGCCTGGGATAGAGGGACAGGCTACGAAGTGGTCACTGAAGCTTTCTTT.

This clonotype was recorded once. This sequence joins TRBV2 and TRBJ2-3; D perhaps matches TRBD2 (6 bases). The CDR3 sequence is 16 residues long. The V gene lost 3 bases and the J gene lost 1 base, with 14 bases spanning the gap. Germline assignment: CDR1 SNHLY and CDR2 FYNNEI. CDR3 coding DNA: TGTGCCAGCAGTGAGGGGAGGATGGGTGGCACAGATACGCAGTATTTT. It yields the protein CASSEGRMGGTDTQYF.

The gene calls are TRBV14 and TRBJ2-3, with D uncertain. The ends were cut back, 1 base at V and 2 bases at J, with 10 bases in the middle. Germline loops: CDR1 SGHDN, CDR2 FVKESK. The CDR3 covers 15 residues. CDR3 sequence reads: CASSQAPPHTDTQYF. The CDR3 DNA reads TGTGCCAGCAGCCAAGCTCCCCCTCACACAGATACGCAGTATTTT. Full variable domain (rest looked up from reference TRBV14 and TRBJ2-3): EAGVTQFPSHSVIEKGQTVTLRCDPISGHDNLYWYRRVMGKEIKFLLHFVKESKQDESGMPNNRFLAERTGGTYSTLKVQPAELEDSGVYFCASSQAPPHTDTQYFGPGTRLTVL.

J is TRBJ2-4 and V is TRBV12-3 or TRBV12-4; D might be TRBD1 (6 bases). The CDR3 loop spans 13 amino acids. Trimming removed 5 bases at V and 6 bases at J, with 11 bases between. CDR3 nucleotides: TGTGCCAGCAGTCTCATACAGGGAAACATTCAGTACTTC. This translates into CASSLIQGNIQYF.